This T cell receptor (beta chain) was identified during a study of Ad26.COV2.S vaccination and SARS-CoV-2 variants (dated by TCRdb to 2020 to 2023). Regarding the complete study: Donors in the vaccine arm were drawn from COV1001, a phase I-IIa trial of Ad26.COV2.S in healthy adults that was multicentre, randomized, double-blind and placebo-controlled. TCRbeta repertoire sequencing served as the tool for gauging how specific and how broad the SARS-CoV-2-reactive T cell receptors were following Ad26.COV2.S vaccination. Throughout the experiments and outcome assessment, investigators stayed blinded to trial group allocation. Trial participants were randomized into five groups of five: low-dose or high-dose Ad26.COV2.S given once or twice, or placebo on both occasions. The TCR-sequenced set comprised approximately 32 samples: about 19 Ad26.COV2.S vaccine recipients, 5 placebo recipients and 8 SARS-CoV-2 convalescent individuals. Ad26.COV2.S was given intramuscularly at 5x10^10 or 1x10^11 viral particles, as a single shot or as two shots 56 days apart. Paper-wide results and their limitations: Vaccine and placebo recipients had similar non-spike TCR breadth, a finding consistent with the vaccine containing only spike. Spike-specific TCR breadth was higher in Ad26.COV2.S recipients than in placebo recipients (P = 0.0014). After vaccination, substantial breadth of spike-specific CD8+ and CD4+ T cell responses was reported. The authors noted that the TCR breadth and depth analyses may have underestimated total T cell responses. The study lacked the statistical power to compare responses across vaccine doses or regimens.

CDR1 and CDR2 were assigned from the germline V gene (reference sequence) as SGHKS and YYEKEE. Reading from cysteine to phenylalanine, the CDR3 counts 16 amino acids. The kept DNA is CDR3 alone, 48 bases in frame from the first base. For this chain, trimming is 0 bases at the V end and 2 bases at the J end, and the number of junction bases without a gene match is 4. TCRbeta CDR3 regions were sequenced with the immunoSEQ Assay. After extraction, genomic DNA underwent amplification by bias-controlled multiplex PCR, followed by high-throughput sequencing. Under the source paper's analysis protocol: To quantify the absolute abundance of every unique TCRbeta CDR3 region, sequences were collapsed and filtered. T cell fraction was estimated by normalizing TCRbeta template counts to usable DNA, with usable DNA measured through amplification of reference genes found in all nucleated cells. Repertoire TCRs were annotated as SARS-CoV-2-specific when V gene, CDR3 amino acid sequence and J gene were exactly matched to a known reactive TCR set. The reference SARS-CoV-2 TCR set came from MIRA and was filtered for enrichment in COVID-19-positive ImmuneCODE repertoires, removing public or cross-reactive TCRs. Based on the MIRA antigens, annotated TCRs were further analysed at the level of specific ORF or position within ORF. Breadth was defined as the number of annotated unique rearrangements divided by the total number of unique productive rearrangements, and depth was defined as the summed frequency of the annotated unique rearrangements. TCR breadth was compared between groups using two-sided Wilcoxon rank-sum tests. Not all clones reach the TCRdb copy of this immuneACCESS table, which keeps in-frame sequences only. Checked studies attribute under half of the gap to unresolved V genes and leave the rest unexplained. The DNA was the basis for D and trimming; V, J and clone size are from that table. The sample profile shows some 300,000 clones; around 83% of them were found once. The top ten clones comprise approximately 2% of the sample.

On this clone itself: Its cognate antigen has yet to be identified. No much larger clone is present one base from it, and per-base qualities are unavailable.

The sample's treatment or condition label, decoded: around 19 received Ad26.COV2.S at low or high dose, single or two shots; about 5 received placebo; per-sample allocation not given. Repertoires of vaccine and placebo recipients were sequenced from samples collected on day 63 after the first injection. Between 29 July and 7 August 2020, Cohort 1b enrolled 20 to 30 adults aged 18-55 years at one site in Boston, USA. Ad26.COV2.S was a replication-incompetent adenovirus type 26 vector that expressed a prefusion-stabilized SARS-CoV-2 spike protein derived from the original Wuhan strain. This receptor chain uses TRBV5-5 and TRBJ1-3, and 8 junctional nucleotides match TRBD1. This sample comprised peripheral blood, obtained in a trial of Ad26.COV2.S vaccine versus placebo. The receptor was derived from a person between 18 and 65 years old who received the Ad26.COV2.S COVID-19 vaccine or a placebo. The CDR3 region: CASSLATGVAGNTIYF. The DNA sequence follows: TGTGCCAGCAGCTTGGCGACAGGGGTTGCTGGAAACACCATATATTTT.